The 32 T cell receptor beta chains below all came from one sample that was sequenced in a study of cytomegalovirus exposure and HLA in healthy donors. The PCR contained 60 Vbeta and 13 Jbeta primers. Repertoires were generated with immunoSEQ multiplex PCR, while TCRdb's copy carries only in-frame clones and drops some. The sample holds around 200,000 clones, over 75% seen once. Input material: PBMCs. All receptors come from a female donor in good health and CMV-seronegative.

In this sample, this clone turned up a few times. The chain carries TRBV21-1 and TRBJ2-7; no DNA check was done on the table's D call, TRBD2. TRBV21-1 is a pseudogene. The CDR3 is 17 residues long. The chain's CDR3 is CASSKNLSSGPSYEQYF. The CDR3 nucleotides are TGTGCCAGCAGCAAAAACTTATCGAGCGGTCCCTCCTACGAGCAGTACTTC.

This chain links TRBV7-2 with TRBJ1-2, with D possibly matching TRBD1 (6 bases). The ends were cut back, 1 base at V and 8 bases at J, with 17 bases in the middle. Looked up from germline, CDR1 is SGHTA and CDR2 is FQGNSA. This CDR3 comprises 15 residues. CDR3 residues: CASSLVGQHEYGYTF. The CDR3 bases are TGTGCCAGCAGCTTAGTTGGACAGCATGAATACGGCTACACCTTC.

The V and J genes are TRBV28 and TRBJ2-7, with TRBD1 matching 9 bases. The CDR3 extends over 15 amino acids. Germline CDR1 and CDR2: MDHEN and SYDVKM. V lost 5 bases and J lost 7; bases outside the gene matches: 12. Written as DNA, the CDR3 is TGTGCCAGCAGTACCGCCGGGACAGGGCCCGGGGAGCAGTACTTC. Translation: CASSTAGTGPGEQYF. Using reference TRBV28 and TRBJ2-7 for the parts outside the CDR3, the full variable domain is DVKVTQSSRYLVKRTGEKVFLECVQDMDHENMFWYRQDPGLGLRLIYFSYDVKMKEKGDIPEGYSVSREKKERFSLILESASTNQTSMYLCASSTAGTGPGEQYFGPGTRLTVT.

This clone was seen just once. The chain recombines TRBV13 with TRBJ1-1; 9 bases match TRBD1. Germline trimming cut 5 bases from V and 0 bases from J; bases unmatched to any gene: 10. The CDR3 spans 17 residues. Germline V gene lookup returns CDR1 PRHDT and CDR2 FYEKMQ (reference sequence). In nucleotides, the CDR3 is TGTGCCAGCAGCGGTACAGGGGGCGCGGGTATGAACACTGAAGCTTTCTTT. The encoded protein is CASSGTGGAGMNTEAFF.

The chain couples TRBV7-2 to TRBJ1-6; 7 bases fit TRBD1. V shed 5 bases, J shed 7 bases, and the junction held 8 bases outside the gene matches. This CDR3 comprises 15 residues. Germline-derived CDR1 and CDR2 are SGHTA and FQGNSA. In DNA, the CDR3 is TGTGCCAGCAGCCCCCTCCGACAGGGAAATTCACCCCTCCACTTT. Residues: CASSPLRQGNSPLHF.

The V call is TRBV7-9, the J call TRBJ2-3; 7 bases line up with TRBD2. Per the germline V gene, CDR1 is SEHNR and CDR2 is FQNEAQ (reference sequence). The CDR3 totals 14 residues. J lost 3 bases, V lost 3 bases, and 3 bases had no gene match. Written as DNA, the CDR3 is TGTGCCAGCAGCTTTGGCGGGAGTACAGATACGCAGTATTTT. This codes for CASSFGGSTDTQYF.

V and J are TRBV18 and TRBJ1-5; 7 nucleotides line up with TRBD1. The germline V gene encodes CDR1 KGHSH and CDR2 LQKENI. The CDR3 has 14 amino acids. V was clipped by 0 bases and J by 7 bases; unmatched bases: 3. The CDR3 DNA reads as TGTGCCAGCTCACCACCACAGGGGACGCAGCCCCAGCATTTT. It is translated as CASSPPQGTQPQHF.

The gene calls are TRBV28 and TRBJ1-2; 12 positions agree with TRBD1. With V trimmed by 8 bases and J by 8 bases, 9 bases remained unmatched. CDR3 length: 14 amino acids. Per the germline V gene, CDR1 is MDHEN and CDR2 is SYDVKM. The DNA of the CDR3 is TGTGCCAGCGCAGTGGGACAGGGGGCGAGAGGCTACACCTTC. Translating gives CASAVGQGARGYTF.

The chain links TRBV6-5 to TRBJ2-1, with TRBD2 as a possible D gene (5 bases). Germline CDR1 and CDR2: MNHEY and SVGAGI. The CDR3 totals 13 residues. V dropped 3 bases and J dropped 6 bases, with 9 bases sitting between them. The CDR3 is CASSYVEGNEQFF. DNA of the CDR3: TGTGCCAGCAGTTATGTTGAGGGCAATGAGCAGTTCTTC.

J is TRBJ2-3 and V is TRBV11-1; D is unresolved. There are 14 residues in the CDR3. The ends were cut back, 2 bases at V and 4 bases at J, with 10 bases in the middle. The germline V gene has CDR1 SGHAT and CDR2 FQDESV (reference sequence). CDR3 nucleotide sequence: TGTGCCAGCAGCTTATTAAGTTCGGCAGATACGCAGTATTTT. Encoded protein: CASSLLSSADTQYF.

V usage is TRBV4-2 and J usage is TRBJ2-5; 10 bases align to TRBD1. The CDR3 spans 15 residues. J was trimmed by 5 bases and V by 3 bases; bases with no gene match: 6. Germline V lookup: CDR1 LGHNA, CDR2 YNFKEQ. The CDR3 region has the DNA TGTGCCAGCAGCCATAAGACAGGGGGCCGGGAGACCCAGTACTTC. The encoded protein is CASSHKTGGRETQYF.

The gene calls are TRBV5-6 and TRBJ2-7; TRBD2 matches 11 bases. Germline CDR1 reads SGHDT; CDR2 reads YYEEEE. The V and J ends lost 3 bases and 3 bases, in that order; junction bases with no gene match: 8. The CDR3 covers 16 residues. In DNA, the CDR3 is TGTGCCAGCAGCTCCCCTAGCGGGAGGACCTTCTACGAGCAGTACTTC. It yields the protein CASSSPSGRTFYEQYF.

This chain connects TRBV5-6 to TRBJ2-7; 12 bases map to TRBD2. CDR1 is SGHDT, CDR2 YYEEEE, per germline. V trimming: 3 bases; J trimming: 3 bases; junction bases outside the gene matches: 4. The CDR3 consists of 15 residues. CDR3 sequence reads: CASSSGGLAGYEQYF. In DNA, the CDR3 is TGTGCCAGCAGCTCGGGGGGACTAGCGGGCTACGAGCAGTACTTC. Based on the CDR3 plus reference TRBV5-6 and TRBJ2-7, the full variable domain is DAGVTQSPTHLIKTRGQQVTLRCSPKSGHDTVSWYQQALGQGPQFIFQYYEEEERQRGNFPDRFSGHQFPNYSSELNVNALLLGDSALYLCASSSGGLAGYEQYFGPGTRLTVT.

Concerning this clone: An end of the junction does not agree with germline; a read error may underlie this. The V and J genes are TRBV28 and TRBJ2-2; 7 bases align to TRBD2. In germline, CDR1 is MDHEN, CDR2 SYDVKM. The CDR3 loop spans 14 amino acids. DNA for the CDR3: TGTGCCAGCAGTTTCCTACGGGTCACGGGGGGGCTGTTTTTT. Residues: CASSFLRVTGGLFF.

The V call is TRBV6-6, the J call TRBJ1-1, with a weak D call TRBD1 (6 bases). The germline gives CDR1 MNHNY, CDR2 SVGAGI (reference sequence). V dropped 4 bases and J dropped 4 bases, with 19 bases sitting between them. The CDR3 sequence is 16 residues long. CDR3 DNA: TGTGCCAGCAGTTCCCCGGGGGGCGGGGTAATCACTGAAGCTTTCTTT. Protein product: CASSSPGGGVITEAFF.

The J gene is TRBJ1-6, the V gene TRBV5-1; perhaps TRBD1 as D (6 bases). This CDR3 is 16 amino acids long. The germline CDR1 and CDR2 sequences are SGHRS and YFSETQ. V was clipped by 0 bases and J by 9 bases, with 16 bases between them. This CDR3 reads CASSLDRAGATSPLHF. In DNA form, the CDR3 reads TGCGCCAGCAGCTTGGATCGGGCAGGGGCAACTTCACCCCTCCACTTT. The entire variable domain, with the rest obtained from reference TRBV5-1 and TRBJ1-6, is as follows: KAGVTQTPRYLIKTRGQQVTLSCSPISGHRSVSWYQQTPGQGLQFLFEYFSETQRNKGNFPGRFSGRQFSNSRSEMNVSTLELGDSALYLCASSLDRAGATSPLHFGNGTRLTVT.

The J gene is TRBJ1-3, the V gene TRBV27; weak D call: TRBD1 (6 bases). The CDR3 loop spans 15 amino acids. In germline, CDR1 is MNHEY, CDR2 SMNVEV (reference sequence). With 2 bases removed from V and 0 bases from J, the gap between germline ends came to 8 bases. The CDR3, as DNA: TGTGCCAGCAGTTTAGACAGGACCTCTGGAAACACCATATATTTT. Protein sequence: CASSLDRTSGNTIYF.

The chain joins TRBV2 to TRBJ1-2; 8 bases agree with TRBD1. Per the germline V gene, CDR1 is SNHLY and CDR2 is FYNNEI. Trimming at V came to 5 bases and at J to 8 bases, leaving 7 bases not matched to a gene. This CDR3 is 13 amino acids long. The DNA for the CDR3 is TGTGCCAGCAGTTACGGACAGGGCAGGGGCTACACCTTC. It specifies CASSYGQGRGYTF. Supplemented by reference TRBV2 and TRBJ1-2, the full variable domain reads EPEVTQTPSHQVTQMGQEVILRCVPISNHLYFYWYRQILGQKVEFLVSFYNNEISEKSEIFDDQFSVERPDGSNFTLKIRSTKLEDSAMYFCASSYGQGRGYTFGSGTRLTVV.

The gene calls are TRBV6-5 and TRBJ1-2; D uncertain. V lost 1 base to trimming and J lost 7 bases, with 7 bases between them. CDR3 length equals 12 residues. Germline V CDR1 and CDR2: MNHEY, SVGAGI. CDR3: CASSYLSGGYTF. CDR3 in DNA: TGTGCCAGCAGTTACTTATCGGGTGGCTACACCTTC.

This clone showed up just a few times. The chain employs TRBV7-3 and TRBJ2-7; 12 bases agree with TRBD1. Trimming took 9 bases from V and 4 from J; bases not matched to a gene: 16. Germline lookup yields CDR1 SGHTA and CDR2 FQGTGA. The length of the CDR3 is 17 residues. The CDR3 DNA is TGTGCCAGTTCCTCCGGGACAGGGGGCCTTAGCACTTACGAGCAGTACTTC. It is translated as CASSSGTGGLSTYEQYF.

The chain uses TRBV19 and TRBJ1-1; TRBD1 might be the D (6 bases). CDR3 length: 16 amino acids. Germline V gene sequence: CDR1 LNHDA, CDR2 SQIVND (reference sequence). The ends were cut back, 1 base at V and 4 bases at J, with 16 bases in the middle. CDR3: CASSIVTWQGSTEAFF. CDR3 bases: TGTGCCAGTAGTATAGTAACGTGGCAGGGGAGCACTGAAGCTTTCTTT.

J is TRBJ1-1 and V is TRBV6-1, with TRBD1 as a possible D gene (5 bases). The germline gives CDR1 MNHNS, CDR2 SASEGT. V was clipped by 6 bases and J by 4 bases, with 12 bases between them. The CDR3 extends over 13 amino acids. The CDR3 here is CASRRGTATEAFF. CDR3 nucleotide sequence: TGTGCCAGCAGAAGGGGAACGGCCACTGAAGCTTTCTTT.

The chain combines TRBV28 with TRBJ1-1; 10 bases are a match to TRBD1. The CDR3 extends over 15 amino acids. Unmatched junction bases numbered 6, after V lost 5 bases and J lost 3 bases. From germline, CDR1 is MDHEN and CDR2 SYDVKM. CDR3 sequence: CASSPWTGGDTEAFF. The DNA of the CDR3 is TGTGCCAGCAGTCCCTGGACAGGGGGAGACACTGAAGCTTTCTTT. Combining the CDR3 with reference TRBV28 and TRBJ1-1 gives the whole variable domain DVKVTQSSRYLVKRTGEKVFLECVQDMDHENMFWYRQDPGLGLRLIYFSYDVKMKEKGDIPEGYSVSREKKERFSLILESASTNQTSMYLCASSPWTGGDTEAFFGQGTRLTVV.

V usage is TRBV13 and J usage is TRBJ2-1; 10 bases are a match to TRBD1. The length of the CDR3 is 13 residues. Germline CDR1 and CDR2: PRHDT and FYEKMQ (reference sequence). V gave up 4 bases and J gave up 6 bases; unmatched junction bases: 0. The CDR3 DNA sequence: TGTGCCAGCAGCTGGACAGGGGGCAATGAGCAGTTCTTC. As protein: CASSWTGGNEQFF. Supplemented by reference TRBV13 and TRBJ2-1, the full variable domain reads AAGVIQSPRHLIKEKRETATLKCYPIPRHDTVYWYQQGPGQDPQFLISFYEKMQSDKGSIPDRFSAQQFSDYHSELNMSSLELGDSALYFCASSWTGGNEQFFGPGTRLTVL.

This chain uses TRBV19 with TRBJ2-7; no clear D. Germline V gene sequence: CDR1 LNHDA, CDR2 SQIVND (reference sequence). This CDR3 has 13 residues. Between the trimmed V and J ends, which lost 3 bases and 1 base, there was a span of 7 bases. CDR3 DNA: TGTGCCAGTAGTATTTCCGTTTCCTACGAGCAGTACTTC. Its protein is CASSISVSYEQYF.

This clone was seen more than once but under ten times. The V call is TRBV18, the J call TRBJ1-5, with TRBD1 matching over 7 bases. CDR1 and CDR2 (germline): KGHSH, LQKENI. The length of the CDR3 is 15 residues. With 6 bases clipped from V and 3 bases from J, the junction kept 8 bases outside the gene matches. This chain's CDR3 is CASSPSGGYNQPQHF. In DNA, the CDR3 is TGTGCCAGCTCTCCATCAGGGGGATACAATCAGCCCCAGCATTTT.

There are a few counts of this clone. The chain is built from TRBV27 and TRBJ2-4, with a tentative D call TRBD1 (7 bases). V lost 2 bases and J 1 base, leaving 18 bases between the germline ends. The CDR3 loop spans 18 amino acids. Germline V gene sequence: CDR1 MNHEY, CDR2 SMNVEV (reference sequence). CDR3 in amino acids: CASSLATGMEGAKNIQYF. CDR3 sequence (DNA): TGTGCCAGCAGTTTAGCGACAGGGATGGAGGGGGCCAAAAACATTCAGTACTTC.

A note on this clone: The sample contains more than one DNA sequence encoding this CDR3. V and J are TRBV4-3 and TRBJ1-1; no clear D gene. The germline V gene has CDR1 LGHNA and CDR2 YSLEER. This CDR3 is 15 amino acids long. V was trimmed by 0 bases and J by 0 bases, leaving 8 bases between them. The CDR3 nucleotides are TGCGCCAGCAGCCAAGACAGCAGGTTGAACACTGAAGCTTTCTTT. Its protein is CASSQDSRLNTEAFF.

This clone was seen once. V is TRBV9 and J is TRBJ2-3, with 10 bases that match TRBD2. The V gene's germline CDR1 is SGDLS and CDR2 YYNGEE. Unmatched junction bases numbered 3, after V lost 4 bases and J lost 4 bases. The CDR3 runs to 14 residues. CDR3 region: CASSISGRADTQYF. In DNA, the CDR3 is TGTGCCAGCAGCATAAGCGGGAGGGCAGATACGCAGTATTTT.

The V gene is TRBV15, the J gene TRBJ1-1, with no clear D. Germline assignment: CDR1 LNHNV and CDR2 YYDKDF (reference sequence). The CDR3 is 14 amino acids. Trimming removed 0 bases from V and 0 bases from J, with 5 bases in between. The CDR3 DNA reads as TGTGCCACCAGCAGAGATTCTATGAACACTGAAGCTTTCTTT. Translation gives CATSRDSMNTEAFF.

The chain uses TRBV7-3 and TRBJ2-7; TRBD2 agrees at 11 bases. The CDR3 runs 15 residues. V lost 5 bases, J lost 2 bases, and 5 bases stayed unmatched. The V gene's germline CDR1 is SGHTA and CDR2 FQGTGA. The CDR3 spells CASSRGLAGAYEQYF. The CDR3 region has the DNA TGTGCCAGCAGCAGAGGACTAGCGGGCGCCTACGAGCAGTACTTC.

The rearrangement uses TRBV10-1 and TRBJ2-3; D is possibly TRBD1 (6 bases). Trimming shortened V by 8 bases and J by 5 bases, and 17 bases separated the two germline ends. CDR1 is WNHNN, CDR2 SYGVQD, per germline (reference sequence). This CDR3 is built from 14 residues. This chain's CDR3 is CASSNQGLRDTQYF. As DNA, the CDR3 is TGCGCCAGCTCTAACCAGGGGTTGAGAGATACGCAGTATTTT.